These 10 T cell receptor beta chains came from one sample sequenced in a study of CD8+CD57+ T cells in acquired aplastic anemia. TCR beta VDJ and CDR3 profiles were obtained from a genomic DNA template. Via MiXCR, TCRdb re-called the reads, giving one row per CDR3 protein. Of approximately 81,000 distinct CDR3 sequences in the sample, under 50% were seen once. Sequencing input: sorted CD4+, CD8+, or CD8+CD57+ T cells (not recorded which) from PBMCs. These receptor sequences come from a human donor in good health, serving as a control.

This clonotype was seen ten or more times. This chain links TRBV7-2 with TRBJ2-5; possible D gene TRBD1, 6 bases. Trimming took 5 bases from V and 2 from J, leaving 21 bases between them. The germline V gene has CDR1 SGHTA and CDR2 FQGNSA. CDR3 length equals 17 residues. The CDR3: CASSPEPREGDQETQYF. CDR3 sequence (DNA): TGTGCCAGCAGCCCCGAGCCGCGAGAGGGGGATCAAGAGACCCAGTACTTC.

This clonotype came up many times. The chain links TRBV7-6 to TRBJ1-1; D uncertain. CDR1 and CDR2 (germline): SGHVS, FNYEAQ. The CDR3 consists of 14 residues. V shed 1 base and J shed 0 bases, with 6 bases lying between them. The CDR3 is CASSLGAVNTEAFF. CDR3 coding DNA: TGTGCCAGCAGCTTAGGGGCCGTGAACACTGAAGCTTTCTTT.

This clonotype was picked up many times. The chain is built from TRBV29-1 and TRBJ1-1; weak D call: TRBD1 (5 bases). The V gene lost 7 bases and the J gene lost 1 base, with 10 bases spanning the gap. The CDR3 is 12 amino acids. From germline, CDR1 is SQVTM and CDR2 ANQGSEA. CDR3 DNA sequence: TGCAGCGCCAGACAGACGAACACTGAAGCTTTCTTT. Residues: CSARQTNTEAFF.

A word on this clonotype: A much more abundant neighbour one base away suggests this may be a read error. The V and J genes are TRBV11-1 and TRBJ2-3; D is unresolved. The germline gives CDR1 SGHAT, CDR2 FQDESV (reference sequence). This CDR3 region has 15 residues. The CDR3 is CVSSLASASTDTQYF. CDR3 DNA: TGTGTCAGCAGCTTAGCCTCGGCTAGCACAGATACGCAGTATTTT. The whole variable domain, remainder taken from reference TRBV11-1 and TRBJ2-3, is EAEVAQSPRYKITEKSQAVAFWCDPISGHATLYWYRQILGQGPELLVQFQDESVVDDSQLPKDRFSAERLKGVDSTLKIQPAELGDSAMYLCVSSLASASTDTQYFGPGTRLTVL.

A word on this clonotype: This may be a read error: a much more frequent sequence differs by one nucleotide. The CDR3 does not end in the conserved phenylalanine or tryptophan, so this is likely a read error. This chain links TRBV5-1 with TRBJ1-2; weak D call: TRBD1 (5 bases). The V end was cut by 0 bases, the J end by 6 bases, with 6 bases between. Per germline, CDR1 SGHRS and CDR2 YFSETQ. The CDR3 is 12 amino acids. Here the CDR3 reads CASSLGGDGYTL. The CDR3 nucleotides read TGCGCCAGCAGCTTGGGGGGGGATGGCTACACCCTC.

This clonotype has ten or more counts. This sequence joins TRBV19 and TRBJ2-1; D is perhaps TRBD2 (5 bases). The V end lost 3 bases, the J end lost 7 bases, and 10 bases lay between the germline ends. The CDR3 runs to 13 residues. Per the germline V gene, CDR1 is LNHDA and CDR2 is SQIVND (reference sequence). CDR3 amino acids: CASSIWRGNEQFF. CDR3 nucleotides: TGTGCCAGTAGTATTTGGCGCGGGAATGAGCAGTTCTTC.

The chain links TRBV3-1 to TRBJ2-7, with 8 bases matching TRBD1. J was trimmed by 9 bases and V by 2 bases; bases with no gene match: 15. The CDR3 runs to 16 residues. From germline, CDR1 is LGHDT and CDR2 YNNKEL (reference sequence). CDR3 residues: CASSQYKGTGRDLQYF. The CDR3 DNA sequence: TGTGCCAGCAGCCAATATAAGGGGACAGGTAGAGATTTGCAGTACTTC.

The chain combines TRBV11-1 with TRBJ2-1; no clear D. CDR3 length equals 14 residues. Trimming pared 4 bases from V and 0 bases from J, leaving 7 bases between. Germline V CDR1 and CDR2: SGHAT, FQDESV (reference sequence). CDR3 sequence: CASSSVPSYNEQFF. CDR3 sequence (DNA): TGTGCCAGCAGCTCGGTGCCCTCCTACAATGAGCAGTTCTTC.

This clonotype was counted a single time. V and J are TRBV10-1 and TRBJ2-2, with a tentative D call TRBD2 (7 bases). V lost 6 bases, J lost 3 bases, and 17 bases lay in between. CDR1 and CDR2 from the germline V gene are WNHNN and SYGVQD (reference sequence). This CDR3 contains 16 residues. CDR3 amino acids: CASSSPGGGYTGELFF. CDR3 sequence (DNA): TGCGCCAGCAGCTCTCCGGGGGGCGGGTACACCGGGGAGCTGTTTTTT.

In DNA form, the CDR3 reads TGTGCCAGCGGCCGGGACAGGGCCTTCAATGAGCAGTTCTTC. Encoded protein: CASGRDRAFNEQFF. The chain recombines TRBV12-3 or TRBV12-4 with TRBJ2-1; 9 positions match TRBD1. The CDR3 is made up of 14 amino acids. V lost 8 bases to trimming and J lost 6 bases; unmatched junction nucleotides: 8.